This T cell receptor (beta chain) stems from a study of radiotherapy plus CTLA-4 blockade in lung cancer. The data were produced by immunoSEQ multiplex PCR, yet TCRdb's version contains in-frame clones alone and is incomplete. Of 100,000 to 150,000 clones listed, 75% to 80% were seen once; the top ten hold roughly 5.3%. Per the germline V gene, CDR1 is KGHSH and CDR2 is LQKENI. Trimming left V 4 bases short and J 6 bases short, with 12 bases between. This CDR3 contains 13 residues. The sample consisted of peripheral blood, taken from a patient treated with radiotherapy plus ipilimumab. The sequence derives from a human donor with non-small cell lung cancer who had a partial response to radiotherapy plus ipilimumab. The V call is TRBV18, the J call TRBJ1-1; the D is unclear. CDR3 in amino acids: CASSRERTPEAFF. The CDR3 DNA follows: TGTGCCAGCTCACGGGAGCGTACCCCTGAAGCTTTCTTT. Filled out from reference TRBV18 and TRBJ1-1, the complete variable domain reads NAGVMQNPRHLVRRRGQEARLRCSPMKGHSHVYWYRQLPEEGLKFMVYLQKENIIDESGMPKERFSAEFPKEGPSILRIQQVVRGDSAAYFCASSRERTPEAFFGQGTRLTVV.